The 8 T cell receptor beta chains below all came from one sample that was sequenced in a study of human T cells and chemical hapten exposure. The time point here: healthy volunteer bleed at 6 weeks. Whole blood that had not been fractionated was the source of extracted total RNA. MiXCR was run by TCRdb on the RACE reads, yielding one entry per CDR3 protein. Among under 90,000 distinct CDR3 sequences listed, over 8.5% were seen once. Material for sequencing was whole blood. These receptor sequences come from a male donor in good health. Some clones in this sample may be carry-over from other donors' samples.

This clonotype occurred many times. The chain combines TRBV6-1 with TRBJ2-4, with TRBD2 matching over 7 bases. The CDR3 consists of 18 residues. The trim removed 1 base at V and 2 bases at J, leaving 11 bases unmatched. Per germline, CDR1 MNHNS and CDR2 SASEGT. Here the CDR3 DNA reads TGTGCCAGCAGTGAAGGTGGGGGGGGGATCGGGTCCAAAAACATTCAGTACTTC. It is translated as CASSEGGGGIGSKNIQYF.

This chain uses TRBV5-1 with TRBJ1-1; TRBD1 matches 8 bases. J lost 8 bases, V lost 3 bases, and 6 bases had no gene match. The germline CDR1 and CDR2 sequences are SGHRS and YFSETQ. This CDR3 is built from 13 residues. CDR3 nucleotides: TGCGCCAGCAGCTCCGACAGGGGTGGGGAAGCTTTCTTT. This codes for CASSSDRGGEAFF.

This clonotype has more than one count but fewer than ten. The chain is built from TRBV7-9 and TRBJ2-6, with D perhaps matching TRBD1 (6 bases). V was clipped by 4 bases and J by 0 bases, with 13 bases between them. The germline V gene has CDR1 SEHNR and CDR2 FQNEAQ (reference sequence). This CDR3 is built from 17 residues. The CDR3 region is CASSSTKGGSGANVLTF. CDR3 DNA: TGTGCCAGCAGCTCCACGAAAGGGGGCTCTGGGGCCAACGTCCTGACTTTC. Looking up the rest from reference TRBV7-9 and TRBJ2-6 gives the full variable domain: DTGVSQNPRHKITKRGQNVTFRCDPISEHNRLYWYRQTLGQGPEFLTYFQNEAQLEKSRLLSDRFSAERPKGSFSTLEIQRTEQGDSAMYLCASSSTKGGSGANVLTFGAGSRLTVL.

This clonotype has at least ten counts. V gene TRBV6-4 combines with J gene TRBJ2-2; TRBD1 might be the D (5 bases). Germline CDR1 is MRHNA and CDR2 is SNTAGT. Trimming pared 3 bases from V and 3 bases from J, leaving 8 bases between. This CDR3 region has 14 residues. The CDR3 region is CASSEGQDTGELFF. CDR3 coding DNA: TGTGCCAGCAGTGAAGGACAAGACACCGGGGAGCTGTTTTTT.

This clonotype was found a few times. This sequence joins TRBV2 and TRBJ1-1, with 7 nucleotides matching TRBD1. CDR3 length equals 14 residues. Trimming at V came to 8 bases and at J to 3 bases, leaving 9 bases not matched to a gene. Germline loops: CDR1 SNHLY, CDR2 FYNNEI. Here the CDR3 DNA reads TGTGCCAGCGGGATAGACAGGGTAGACACTGAAGCTTTCTTT. This codes for CASGIDRVDTEAFF.

Here the CDR3 reads CSARDRRFGGTEAFF. CDR3 nucleotide sequence: TGCAGTGCTAGAGATCGGAGGTTTGGGGGCACTGAAGCTTTCTTT. The V and J genes are TRBV20-1 and TRBJ1-1; perhaps TRBD1 as D (5 bases). Trimming left V 0 bases short and J 4 bases short, with 15 bases between. The CDR3 sequence is 15 residues long. Germline assignment: CDR1 DFQATT and CDR2 SNEGSKA (reference sequence).

In its sample, this clonotype was seen a few times. J is TRBJ1-6 and V is TRBV12-3 or TRBV12-4, with 10 bases aligning to TRBD1. V dropped 6 bases and J dropped 9; count of bases not matched to a gene: 2. The CDR3 is made up of 13 amino acids. CDR3 in amino acids: CASRTGGSSPLHF. The DNA for the CDR3 is TGTGCCAGCAGGACAGGGGGCTCTTCACCCCTCCACTTT.

This clonotype came up a few times. The chain carries TRBV7-9 and TRBJ2-3, with D unclear. Germline values: CDR1 SEHNR, CDR2 FQNEAQ (reference sequence). The CDR3 extends over 14 amino acids. V was pared by 0 bases and J by 6 bases, with 10 bases between. The CDR3 reads CASSLAGSGDTQYF. The CDR3 bases are TGTGCCAGCAGCTTAGCAGGGTCAGGCGATACGCAGTATTTT. Combining the CDR3 with reference TRBV7-9 and TRBJ2-3 gives the whole variable domain DTGVSQNPRHKITKRGQNVTFRCDPISEHNRLYWYRQTLGQGPEFLTYFQNEAQLEKSRLLSDRFSAERPKGSFSTLEIQRTEQGDSAMYLCASSLAGSGDTQYFGPGTRLTVL.